The 27 T cell receptor beta chains below were found in one sample sequenced in a study of cytomegalovirus exposure and HLA in healthy donors. The primer mix had 60 Vbeta and 13 Jbeta primers. Generated by immunoSEQ multiplex PCR, the TCRdb table keeps only in-frame clones and is missing some. The sample includes approximately 92,000 clones, around 81% seen only once; the top ten take about 3.9%. The sequencing input was PBMCs. These receptor sequences come from a woman aged 65 to 85 in good health and CMV-seropositive.

The chain links TRBV10-3 to TRBJ2-2; possibly TRBD2 for D (6 bases). CDR1 and CDR2 from the germline V gene are ENHRY and SYGVKD. The CDR3 sequence is 15 residues long. With 7 bases removed from V and 1 base from J, the gap between germline ends came to 13 bases. CDR3 region: CAIKGAGLNTGELFF. The CDR3 region has the DNA TGTGCCATCAAGGGAGCGGGCCTGAACACCGGGGAGCTGTTTTTT.

The CDR3 loop is CASSSSGGLHQPQHF. The CDR3 nucleotides are TGTGCCAGCAGCTCCTCAGGGGGCCTACATCAGCCCCAGCATTTT. V usage is TRBV21-1 and J usage is TRBJ1-5; the listed D gene, TRBD1, was not tested against the DNA. TRBV21-1 is a pseudogene locus. This CDR3 contains 15 residues.

J is TRBJ1-2 and V is TRBV5-6, with 9 positions matching TRBD1. CDR1 is SGHDT, CDR2 YYEEEE, per germline. Trimming took 3 bases from V and 4 from J; bases not matched to a gene: 4. CDR3 length: 14 residues. This chain's CDR3 is CASSYGTGTYGYTF. As DNA, the CDR3 is TGTGCCAGCAGCTACGGGACAGGGACCTATGGCTACACCTTC.

The chain is built from TRBV5-4 and TRBJ2-1; 13 bases map to TRBD2. The CDR3 spans 16 residues. In germline, CDR1 is SGHNT, CDR2 YYREEE (reference sequence). J gave up 8 bases and V 6 bases, and 11 bases lay outside the gene matches. The CDR3 here is CASIPGGLAGRDEQFF. DNA for the CDR3: TGTGCCAGCATCCCCGGGGGACTAGCGGGAAGGGATGAGCAGTTCTTC.

J is TRBJ2-1 and V is TRBV11-2, with TRBD2 identical over 12 bases. The germline V gene encodes CDR1 SGHAT and CDR2 FQNNGV. The CDR3 length is 14 residues. V shed 5 bases, J shed 9 bases, and the junction held 5 bases outside the gene matches. CDR3 amino acids: CASSRTSGKAEQFF. The CDR3 coding sequence is TGTGCCAGCAGCCGGACTAGCGGGAAGGCTGAGCAGTTCTTC.

As DNA, the CDR3 is TGCGCCAGCAGCCGGACTAGCGGGAGCGGTCTCGGGGAGCTGTTTTTT. This encodes CASSRTSGSGLGELFF. V gene TRBV5-1 combines with J gene TRBJ2-2; the match to TRBD2 covers 13 bases. This CDR3 is built from 16 residues. Germline CDR1 is SGHRS and CDR2 is YFSETQ. Germline trimming cut 4 bases from V and 7 bases from J; bases unmatched to any gene: 7.

This clone was observed a single time. This chain connects TRBV7-2 to TRBJ2-7, with 9 bases fitting TRBD1. J lost 3 bases, V lost 7 bases, and 10 bases had no gene match. Germline lookup yields CDR1 SGHTA and CDR2 FQGNSA. CDR3 length: 15 residues. The CDR3 sequence is CASNQIPGQGYEQYF. DNA for the CDR3: TGTGCCAGCAACCAAATACCGGGACAGGGCTACGAGCAGTACTTC.

This sequence joins TRBV30 and TRBJ2-1; tentatively, D is TRBD2 (5 bases). Trimming cost V 0 bases and J 4 bases, with 13 bases left between them. Germline V lookup: CDR1 GTSNPN, CDR2 SVGIG (reference sequence). This CDR3 comprises 15 residues. CDR3 protein: CAWSVRSGLYNEQFF. For the CDR3, the DNA is TGTGCCTGGAGTGTACGGAGCGGACTTTACAATGAGCAGTTCTTC.

This sequence joins TRBV29-1 and TRBJ2-6; 10 bases map to TRBD1. The CDR3 loop spans 18 amino acids. Germline loops: CDR1 SQVTM, CDR2 ANQGSEA. V was pared by 5 bases and J by 4 bases, with 14 bases of the junction left unmatched. As DNA, the CDR3 is TGCAGCGTTCTGTTGTTTGGGACAGGGGTAGCCGGGGCCAACGTCCTGACTTTC. Translated: CSVLLFGTGVAGANVLTF.

The gene calls are TRBV14 and TRBJ1-4, with no clear D. Germline CDR1 SGHDN, CDR2 FVKESK. V lost 1 base and J 8 bases, leaving 8 bases between the germline ends. This CDR3 has 13 amino acids. As DNA, the CDR3 is TGTGCCAGCAGCCAAGGGCCTTGGGAAAAACTGTTTTTT. It specifies CASSQGPWEKLFF.

Concerning this clone itself: Other DNA sequences in this specimen translate into the identical CDR3. The chain has TRBV27 and TRBJ1-4; D is unclear. V lost 4 bases and J lost 0, with 3 bases in between. This CDR3 is built from 13 residues. Germline CDR1 reads MNHEY; CDR2 reads SMNVEV (reference sequence). The CDR3 nucleotides are TGTGCCAGCAGTTCGGCAACTAATGAAAAACTGTTTTTT. This gives the protein CASSSATNEKLFF.

The V call is TRBV7-6, the J call TRBJ2-2; 9 positions agree with TRBD2. CDR3 length equals 19 residues. Germline V gives CDR1 SGHVS, CDR2 FNYEAQ. J gave up 3 bases and V 3 bases, and 14 bases lay outside the gene matches. CDR3 sequence (DNA): TGTGCCAGCAGCTTCAATCCCTATAGCGGGAGAGACGACACCGGGGAGCTGTTTTTT. Its translation: CASSFNPYSGRDDTGELFF.

The sample holds a few counts of this clone. This chain links TRBV6-6 with TRBJ1-3; tentatively, D is TRBD1 (5 bases). CDR3 length equals 15 residues. With 5 bases removed from V and 2 bases from J, the gap between germline ends came to 13 bases. Germline lookup yields CDR1 MNHNY and CDR2 SVGAGI (reference sequence). CDR3 sequence reads: CASSPGGVTGNTIYF. The CDR3 DNA sequence: TGTGCCAGCAGTCCCGGGGGGGTGACTGGAAACACCATATATTTT.

The genes are TRBV18 and TRBJ2-1, with 10 bases identical to TRBD2. The CDR3 spans 16 residues. Germline CDR1 is KGHSH and CDR2 is LQKENI. Trimming removed 5 bases from V and 3 bases from J; junction bases left unmatched: 7. In nucleotides, the CDR3 is TGTGCCAGCTCAGGTTTCCTAGCGGGAGTCTACAATGAGCAGTTCTTC. Translated, it gives CASSGFLAGVYNEQFF. Combining the CDR3 with reference TRBV18 and TRBJ2-1 gives the whole variable domain NAGVMQNPRHLVRRRGQEARLRCSPMKGHSHVYWYRQLPEEGLKFMVYLQKENIIDESGMPKERFSAEFPKEGPSILRIQQVVRGDSAAYFCASSGFLAGVYNEQFFGPGTRLTVL.

The rearrangement joins TRBV6-1 to TRBJ2-5, with D maybe TRBD1 (5 bases). CDR1 and CDR2 (germline): MNHNS, SASEGT. This CDR3 has 12 residues. CDR3 DNA sequence: TGTAGTGGGGCTGTAAAGGGAGAGACCCAGTACTTC. Translating gives CSGAVKGETQYF.

The count of this clone is one. This chain links TRBV29-1 with TRBJ2-5, with TRBD2 matching 8 bases. CDR1 is SQVTM and CDR2 is ANQGSEA in the germline V gene. After removal of 8 bases from V and 5 bases from J, the junction contained 10 bases not matched to a gene. The CDR3 spans 13 residues. CDR3 protein: CSIRTTGGETQYF. DNA for the CDR3: TGCAGCATCAGGACCACGGGGGGGGAGACCCAGTACTTC. Based on the CDR3 plus reference TRBV29-1 and TRBJ2-5, the full variable domain is SAVISQKPSRDICQRGTSLTIQCQVDSQVTMMFWYRQQPGQSLTLIATANQGSEATYESGFVIDKFPISRPNLTFSTLTVSNMSPEDSSIYLCSIRTTGGETQYFGPGTRLLVL.

The rearrangement joins TRBV18 to TRBJ2-3; 9 bases line up with TRBD2. The length of the CDR3 is 18 residues. Trimming at V came to 4 bases and at J to 1 base, leaving 12 bases not matched to a gene. Germline CDR1 KGHSH, CDR2 LQKENI. The CDR3 nucleotides are TGTGCCAGCTCACTTCGGCAGCTAGCGGGAATTGGCACAGATACGCAGTATTTT. The encoded protein is CASSLRQLAGIGTDTQYF.

The chain recombines TRBV18 with TRBJ2-7, with D perhaps TRBD2 (6 bases). The V and J ends lost 6 bases and 4 bases respectively, with 16 bases between them. The germline CDR1 and CDR2 sequences are KGHSH and LQKENI. CDR3 length: 14 amino acids. The CDR3 DNA follows: TGTGCCAGCTCGGGGGGACCCCCTCTTTACGAGCAGTACTTC. Protein: CASSGGPPLYEQYF.

The chain is built from TRBV30 and TRBJ1-6, with D perhaps matching TRBD1 (6 bases). Germline V gene sequence: CDR1 GTSNPN, CDR2 SVGIG (reference sequence). V shed 3 bases and J shed 10 bases, with 13 bases lying between them. This CDR3 contains 13 residues. The CDR3 nucleotides read TGTGCCTGGAGGGGAAAGACAGGCTCACCCCTCCACTTT. This codes for CAWRGKTGSPLHF.

This chain uses TRBV11-3 with TRBJ2-2; D possibly corresponds to TRBD2 (5 bases). CDR1 SGHNT and CDR2 YENEEA come from the germline V gene. Trimming took 5 bases from V and 1 from J, leaving 17 bases between them. This CDR3 region has 17 residues. CDR3 amino acids: CASSPPKAGLNTGELFF. In nucleotides, the CDR3 is TGTGCCAGCAGCCCCCCAAAGGCGGGCCTGAACACCGGGGAGCTGTTTTTT. The whole variable domain, filled in from reference TRBV11-3 and TRBJ2-2, reads EAGVVQSPRYKIIEKKQPVAFWCNPISGHNTLYWYLQNLGQGPELLIRYENEEAVDDSQLPKDRFSAERLKGVDSTLKIQPAELGDSAVYLCASSPPKAGLNTGELFFGEGSRLTVL.

This rearrangement joins TRBV18 to TRBJ2-7, with 8 bases lining up with TRBD1. V shed 5 bases and J 3 bases; nucleotides not matched to a gene: 3. Germline V gene lookup returns CDR1 KGHSH and CDR2 LQKENI. The CDR3 has 13 residues. The CDR3 DNA reads TGTGCCAGCTCATCCGACAGGGGCTACGAGCAGTACTTC. Encoded protein: CASSSDRGYEQYF. Variable domain in full (rest from reference TRBV18 and TRBJ2-7): NAGVMQNPRHLVRRRGQEARLRCSPMKGHSHVYWYRQLPEEGLKFMVYLQKENIIDESGMPKERFSAEFPKEGPSILRIQQVVRGDSAAYFCASSSDRGYEQYFGPGTRLTVT.

The count of this clone is one. The chain is built from TRBV13 and TRBJ2-1, with 10 bases aligning to TRBD2. CDR3 size: 15 residues. The germline V gene encodes CDR1 PRHDT and CDR2 FYEKMQ (reference sequence). Losses at the gene ends were 5 bases for V and 7 bases for J; bases not matched to a gene: 8. CDR3: CASSPYLSGRNEQFF. In nucleotides, the CDR3 is TGTGCCAGCAGCCCCTACCTTAGCGGGAGGAATGAGCAGTTCTTC.

The rearrangement joins TRBV7-2 to TRBJ1-3; D not certain. Trimming pared 5 bases from V and 4 bases from J, leaving 18 bases between. Germline assignment: CDR1 SGHTA and CDR2 FQGNSA. This CDR3 is built from 16 residues. The CDR3 DNA sequence: TGTGCCAGCAGCGCGACACCATTTATGGCCGGAAACACCATATATTTT. Protein: CASSATPFMAGNTIYF.

This chain uses TRBV5-6 with TRBJ1-1; D gene uncertain. There are 14 residues in the CDR3. Trimming shortened V by 1 base and J by 1 base, and 8 bases separated the two germline ends. The germline gives CDR1 SGHDT, CDR2 YYEEEE. In nucleotides, the CDR3 is TGTGCCAGCAGCTTGAAGGGAGGGAACACTGAAGCTTTCTTT. Translation: CASSLKGGNTEAFF.

V usage is TRBV7-9 and J usage is TRBJ1-2, with TRBD1 as a possible D gene (6 bases). V lost 6 bases, J lost 4 bases, and 21 bases lay in between. Germline V gene data show CDR1 as SEHNR and CDR2 as FQNEAQ (reference sequence). This CDR3 contains 16 residues. The CDR3 region has the DNA TGTGCCAGCAGTCACGTCCAACGCAGGGGATTCTATGGCTACACCTTC. Amino acids: CASSHVQRRGFYGYTF.

The chain has TRBV30 and TRBJ1-2; D call uncertain. V was clipped by 1 base and J by 3 bases, with 6 bases between them. Germline CDR1 reads GTSNPN; CDR2 reads SVGIG (reference sequence). The CDR3 runs 12 residues. CDR3 protein: CAWSGADYGYTF. CDR3 sequence (DNA): TGTGCCTGGAGTGGGGCTGACTATGGCTACACCTTC.

The chain uses TRBV19 and TRBJ2-5, with 7 nucleotides matching TRBD2. Germline CDR1 is LNHDA and CDR2 is SQIVND (reference sequence). Trimming cost V 5 bases and J 5 bases; bases outside gene matches: 8. This CDR3 region has 14 residues. The CDR3 nucleotides are TGTGCCAGTAGTGGTGGCGGGAGCTGGGAGACCCAGTACTTC. This gives the protein CASSGGGSWETQYF.